The clone carrying this TCR beta chain was observed a few times. J was trimmed by 4 bases and V by 6 bases; bases with no gene match: 5. CDR3 length: 13 amino acids. Germline-derived CDR1 and CDR2 are SNHLY and FYNNEI. This sample is part of a study of blood T cell repertoires in COVID-19. On the study more broadly: PBMCs, B-cell-depleted T cells, or T cells provided the cDNA or gDNA that made up the material.

Generated by immunoSEQ multiplex PCR, the TCRdb table keeps only in-frame clones and is missing some. Of approximately 120,000 clones listed, around three quarters are singletons. The sequenced material came from peripheral blood. The V gene is TRBV2, the J gene TRBJ2-7; 8 bases agree with TRBD2. The receptor's source is a human donor in a cohort sampled during active or convalescent COVID-19. CDR3 coding DNA: TGTGCCAGCAGAAGCGGGAGTAAATACGAGCAGTACTTC. Its protein is CASRSGSKYEQYF. Based on the CDR3 plus reference TRBV2 and TRBJ2-7, the full variable domain is EPEVTQTPSHQVTQMGQEVILRCVPISNHLYFYWYRQILGQKVEFLVSFYNNEISEKSEIFDDQFSVERPDGSNFTLKIRSTKLEDSAMYFCASRSGSKYEQYFGPGTRLTVT.